This is a list of T cell receptor beta chains from one sample in a study of blood T cell repertoires in COVID-19. Sequenced by immunoSEQ multiplex PCR; TCRdb stores in-frame clones only, minus some. Of roughly 150,000 clones in the sample, 65% to 85% were seen once. The sequencing sample was made of PBMCs or T cells enriched from blood (not recorded which). The source of these receptors is a man aged 70 or older who had been exposed to COVID-19. Each CDR3 is given without its conserved first and last residue. D genes are given only for firm matches.

V gene,D gene,CDR3 protein
TRBV9,TRBD1,ASSDSTGTAYGYT
TRBV12-3/TRBV12-4,-,ASRLVGEKLF
TRBV4-1,-,ASSPLYIGRASKYGYT
TRBV7-2,-,ASSLFVGGTVNSYEQY
TRBV7-2,TRBD2,ASSSGLAGGRTDTQY
TRBV14,-,ASSQDQGLSTDTQY
TRBV11-2,-,ASSFPLNRAHNEKLF
TRBV7-2,TRBD1,ASSLVSTGGSGNTIY
TRBV19,-,ASSPRTETNYGYT
TRBV9,-,ASSVGERQPQH
TRBV28,TRBD1,ASSAGGTGGNRYGYT
TRBV7-2,-,ASSPGVRVKNIQY